Below, one T cell receptor (beta chain) is given with its context. Antigen: not known. These data originate in a study of memory CD4+ T cells and cytomegalovirus serostatus. Study in general: This sample comes from healthy Belgian adults, 8 to 10 CMV seropositive, around 26 seronegative.

Study findings and constraints: The CMV-associated TCR signature appears largely within the CD4+ memory repertoire.

Repertoires were generated with immunoSEQ multiplex PCR, while TCRdb's copy carries only in-frame clones and drops some. The sample has about 92,000 clones, roughly 80% seen once. The CDR3 is 15 residues long. From germline, CDR1 is GTSNPN and CDR2 SVGIG (reference sequence). Trimming took off 3 bases at V and 12 bases at J, with 21 bases between the two ends. The sort gate was single viable CD3+CD4+CD8-CD45RO+ cells for memory CD4+ T cells. Total CD4+ T cells were enriched by CD4 positive selection. Material: memory CD4+ T cells from blood. This chain uses TRBV30 with TRBJ1-6, with a tentative D call TRBD1 (5 bases). The TCR originated in an adult in good health and CMV-seropositive. CDR3 protein: CAWSVGPTTGGPLHF. The CDR3 region has the DNA TGTGCCTGGAGCGTCGGGCCTACAACAGGCGGACCCCTCCACTTT.